The 23 T cell receptor beta chains presented below share a single source sample, sequenced in a study of T cell repertoires in cytomegalovirus infection. TCRdb reprocessed the reads with MiXCR, giving one entry per CDR3 protein. The table has a few hundred thousand distinct CDR3 sequences, roughly 22% seen once. Sequenced: CD8+ T cells from PBMCs. The receptors shown here come from a human donor in good health (CMV status not recorded). Some clones in this sample may be carry-over from other donors' samples.

The table lists this clonotype with a few counts. Written as DNA, the CDR3 is TGTGCCAGTAGTATATTCGGGCGCTCCTACGAGCAGTACTTC. Residues: CASSIFGRSYEQYF. V gene TRBV19 combines with J gene TRBJ2-7; D unclear. V lost 2 bases to trimming and J lost 0 bases, with 8 bases between them. This CDR3 spans 14 amino acids. Germline CDR1 is LNHDA and CDR2 is SQIVND (reference sequence).

The V call is TRBV27, the J call TRBJ1-3; D is undetermined. Trimming stripped 0 bases from V and 3 bases from J, with 6 bases between. Germline values: CDR1 MNHEY, CDR2 SMNVEV (reference sequence). CDR3 length: 14 amino acids. The CDR3 DNA follows: TGTGCCAGCAGTTTATCTGGCAGTGGAAACACCATATATTTT. Protein product: CASSLSGSGNTIYF.

The chain links TRBV29-1 to TRBJ2-7; tentative D call: TRBD2 (5 bases). The CDR3 extends over 12 amino acids. Per the germline V gene, CDR1 is SQVTM and CDR2 is ANQGSEA. V dropped 8 bases and J dropped 1 base, with 12 bases sitting between them. The CDR3 coding sequence is TGCAGCACCCGAGGGCCGTCCTACGAGCAGTACTTC. Its protein is CSTRGPSYEQYF.

The table lists this clonotype with many counts. The chain carries TRBV11-2 and TRBJ2-7; TRBD2 might be the D (5 bases). This CDR3 is 15 amino acids long. Germline CDR1 SGHAT, CDR2 FQNNGV. The V end lost 0 bases, the J end lost 3 bases, and 12 bases lay between the germline ends. CDR3 protein: CASSLDKWAGYEQYF. The CDR3 DNA is TGTGCCAGCAGCTTAGATAAGTGGGCGGGCTACGAGCAGTACTTC.

This clonotype was detected many times. The rearrangement uses TRBV5-6 and TRBJ2-7; 11 bases are a match to TRBD1. Germline lookup yields CDR1 SGHDT and CDR2 YYEEEE. The CDR3 is 15 amino acids. V shed 4 bases and J 3 bases; nucleotides not matched to a gene: 6. The CDR3 is CASSLGQGARYEQYF. As DNA, the CDR3 is TGTGCCAGCAGCCTAGGACAGGGGGCTCGCTACGAGCAGTACTTC.

This chain uses TRBV28 with TRBJ1-4, with a weak D call TRBD1 (5 bases). V lost 5 bases, J lost 6 bases, and 19 bases lay in between. The CDR3 contains 16 residues. Looked up from germline, CDR1 is MDHEN and CDR2 is SYDVKM. CDR3 protein: CASSELPREPYEKLFF. CDR3 in DNA: TGTGCCAGCAGTGAGCTCCCCAGGGAACCCTATGAAAAACTGTTTTTT.

The V call is TRBV27, the J call TRBJ2-7; TRBD2 might be the D (5 bases). Trimming stripped 5 bases from V and 3 bases from J, with 11 bases between. CDR1 and CDR2 from the germline V gene are MNHEY and SMNVEV (reference sequence). The CDR3 is 13 residues long. In nucleotides, the CDR3 is TGTGCCAGCAGTCCGGGATTCAACTACGAGCAGTACTTC. Protein: CASSPGFNYEQYF.

At least ten counts were recorded for this clonotype. This sequence joins TRBV7-9 and TRBJ2-3; D uncertain. With 3 bases removed from V and 1 base from J, the gap between germline ends came to 14 bases. This CDR3 is 16 amino acids long. The germline V gene encodes CDR1 SEHNR and CDR2 FQNEAQ (reference sequence). The CDR3 region has the DNA TGTGCCAGCAGCTTGTGGTTCGGAGAGCGCACAGATACGCAGTATTTT. Amino acids: CASSLWFGERTDTQYF.

This chain joins TRBV4-1 and TRBJ2-7, with D possibly being TRBD1 (6 bases). Germline V gene sequence: CDR1 MGHRA, CDR2 YSYEKL. With 2 bases removed from V and 3 bases from J, the gap between germline ends came to 14 bases. The CDR3 is 15 amino acids. The CDR3 sequence: CASSQSSGQHYEQYF. Here the CDR3 DNA reads TGCGCCAGCAGCCAATCGTCGGGACAACACTACGAGCAGTACTTC.

This clonotype was detected ten times or more. The chain carries TRBV6-2 or TRBV6-3 and TRBJ2-1; a weak D match, TRBD2 (5 bases). CDR1 and CDR2 from the germline V gene are MNHEY and SVGEGT. This CDR3 comprises 14 residues. V lost 1 base, J lost 8 bases, and 12 bases lay in between. The DNA for the CDR3 is TGTGCCAGCAGTTACTATCCCGGGATCGATGAGCAGTTCTTC. Translated, it gives CASSYYPGIDEQFF.

This clonotype was seen a handful of times. The chain employs TRBV20-1 and TRBJ1-5; 7 bases line up with TRBD1. The V gene end was trimmed by 4 bases and the J gene end by 4 bases; junction bases not matched to a gene: 4. The CDR3 loop spans 13 amino acids. Germline-derived CDR1 and CDR2 are DFQATT and SNEGSKA (reference sequence). The CDR3 loop is CSATTGWNQPQHF. The CDR3 bases are TGCAGTGCTACGACAGGGTGGAATCAGCCCCAGCATTTT.

The table lists this clonotype with many counts. The rearrangement links TRBV2 to TRBJ2-2, with 9 positions matching TRBD2. Per the germline V gene, CDR1 is SNHLY and CDR2 is FYNNEI. The V segment lost 3 bases and the J segment 5 bases; nucleotides outside the gene matches: 4. The CDR3 contains 15 residues. In DNA, the CDR3 is TGTGCCAGCAGTGATAGCGGGGGTTGGACCGGGGAGCTGTTTTTT. It translates to CASSDSGGWTGELFF.

This chain connects TRBV12-3 or TRBV12-4 to TRBJ2-6; possible D gene TRBD1, 5 bases. V was cut by 0 bases and J by 2 bases, with 14 bases left in between. This CDR3 contains 18 residues. DNA of the CDR3: TGTGCCAGCAGTTTAGCCAGGGTCTACCCTCCTGGGGCCAACGTCCTGACTTTC. Protein sequence: CASSLARVYPPGANVLTF.

The V call is TRBV28, the J call TRBJ2-1; D may correspond to TRBD1 or TRBD2 (7 bases each). V gave up 10 bases and J gave up 4 bases, with 17 bases separating them. The length of the CDR3 is 14 residues. The germline gives CDR1 MDHEN, CDR2 SYDVKM. The CDR3, as DNA: TGTGCCACCCAGGGGGGGGCCCTTTACAATGAGCAGTTCTTC. This codes for CATQGGALYNEQFF.

This clonotype appeared a few times. As DNA, the CDR3 is TGCAGCGTTGAGGTGGGAAATGAAAAACTGTTTTTT. It specifies CSVEVGNEKLFF. The chain is built from TRBV29-1 and TRBJ1-4; D is unclear. CDR1 and CDR2 (germline): SQVTM, ANQGSEA. V was cut by 3 bases and J by 5 bases, with 7 bases left in between. The CDR3 has 12 residues.

In this sample, this clonotype turned up a few times. The rearrangement links TRBV10-3 to TRBJ1-1, with 8 bases lining up with TRBD1. Trimming took 10 bases from V and 8 from J; bases not matched to a gene: 12. The CDR3 is 13 amino acids. Germline loops: CDR1 ENHRY, CDR2 SYGVKD. The CDR3 loop is CATARDRQSEAFF. In nucleotides, the CDR3 is TGTGCCACCGCCCGGGACAGGCAATCCGAAGCTTTCTTT.

The chain employs TRBV18 and TRBJ2-3; possibly TRBD1 for D (5 bases). The germline V and J ends were trimmed by 2 bases and 4 bases, with 16 bases remaining between them. CDR3 length: 16 residues. Germline CDR1 KGHSH, CDR2 LQKENI. The CDR3 loop is CASSPGDATAPDTQYF. The CDR3 DNA follows: TGTGCCAGCTCACCAGGTGATGCGACAGCACCAGATACGCAGTATTTT.

This clonotype has a handful of counts. The V gene is TRBV7-3, the J gene TRBJ2-2; D remains ambiguous. This CDR3 has 12 amino acids. Germline loops: CDR1 SGHTA, CDR2 FQGTGA. The germline V and J ends were trimmed by 4 bases and 6 bases, with 6 bases remaining between them. CDR3 bases: TGTGCCAGCAGCTCCCTCGCCGGGGAGCTGTTTTTT. As protein: CASSSLAGELFF.

This clonotype was detected only once. The chain joins TRBV29-1 to TRBJ1-1; TRBD1 might be the D (5 bases). Looked up from germline, CDR1 is SQVTM and CDR2 is ANQGSEA. The length of the CDR3 is 14 residues. V shed 4 bases and J shed 5 bases, with 17 bases lying between them. CDR3 coding DNA: TGCAGCGTTGCTGATGGCAGGGTAGGGACTGAAGCTTTCTTT. This encodes CSVADGRVGTEAFF.

This clonotype was detected ten times or more. The V and J genes are TRBV20-1 and TRBJ2-1; the D gene is possibly TRBD2 (5 bases). The CDR3 consists of 14 residues. Trimming took 6 bases from V and 3 from J, leaving 15 bases between them. Germline V gene lookup returns CDR1 DFQATT and CDR2 SNEGSKA (reference sequence). The CDR3 bases are TGCAGTGCCGGCGACTACGGGGACTACAATGAGCAGTTCTTC. Encoded protein: CSAGDYGDYNEQFF.

In its sample, this clonotype was seen a few times. The rearrangement uses TRBV7-6 and TRBJ2-6, with D tentatively TRBD1 (5 bases). This CDR3 contains 20 residues. Trimming stripped 5 bases from V and 10 bases from J, with 33 bases between. CDR1 and CDR2 from the germline V gene are SGHVS and FNYEAQ. CDR3 coding DNA: TGTGCCAGCAGCCTGGCACCGACTCACTCTGGGGCCAACGTCCTGAACGTCCTGACTTTC. Protein product: CASSLAPTHSGANVLNVLTF. Complete variable domain (other parts from reference TRBV7-6 and TRBJ2-6): GAGVSQSPRYKVTKRGQDVALRCDPISGHVSLYWYRQALGQGPEFLTYFNYEAQQDKSGLPNDRFSAERPEGSISTLTIQRTEQRDSAMYRCASSLAPTHSGANVLNVLTFGAGSRLTVL.

This clonotype was found once. This may be a read error: a much more frequent sequence differs by one nucleotide. This sequence joins TRBV7-2 and TRBJ2-3; D is possibly TRBD2 (6 bases). CDR1 and CDR2 (germline): SGHTA, FQGNSA. The CDR3 spans 17 residues. The CDR3 reads CANSPRILATRTDTQYF. CDR3 DNA sequence: TGTGCCAACAGCCCCCGAATCCTAGCGACACGCACAGATACGCAGTATTTT.

In this sample, this clonotype turned up many times. In DNA, the CDR3 is TGTGCCAGCAGCCCCGGCGGGGCCGGCAATGAGCAGTTCTTC. This sequence encodes CASSPGGAGNEQFF. V and J are TRBV11-3 and TRBJ2-1, with D perhaps TRBD2 (6 bases). This CDR3 spans 14 amino acids. Trimming pared 5 bases from V and 6 bases from J, leaving 14 bases between. Germline CDR1 is SGHNT and CDR2 is YENEEA.